This entry concerns a single T cell receptor beta chain. The entry originates in a study of cytomegalovirus exposure and HLA in healthy donors. V was trimmed by 2 bases and J by 0 bases, leaving 5 bases between them. Germline values: CDR1 SGHRS, CDR2 YFSETQ. This CDR3 spans 14 amino acids. PCR employed 60 Vbeta and 13 Jbeta primers. The repertoire was sequenced with immunoSEQ multiplex PCR; TCRdb's copy has only in-frame clones and lacks some. The data hold about 120,000 clones, with approximately 17% observed a single time. V gene TRBV5-1 combines with J gene TRBJ1-4, with unresolved D. Sequencing input: PBMCs. The receptor was derived from a female donor in good health and CMV-seropositive. This CDR3 is CASSFDSTNEKLFF. In nucleotides, the CDR3 is TGCGCCAGCAGCTTCGACTCAACTAATGAAAAACTGTTTTTT.